These 27 T cell receptor beta chains originate from one sample sequenced in a study of T cells in Graves' hyperthyroidism and ophthalmopathy. Authors of the study amplified TCR beta CDR3 regions from RNA transcripts. Carried out on the TCR CDR3, a first-round RT-PCR used the HTBI primer set. Via MiXCR, TCRdb re-called the multiplex PCR reads, giving one row per CDR3 protein. The sample contains about 290,000 distinct CDR3 sequences, approximately 15% of which appear only once. Sequenced input: blood. The origin of the receptors is a woman aged 55-70 years with Graves' ophthalmopathy.

This clonotype was found many times. The rearrangement uses TRBV5-1 and TRBJ1-2; D uncertain. Germline CDR1 and CDR2: SGHRS and YFSETQ. Trimming stripped 4 bases from V and 1 base from J, with 8 bases between. There are 13 residues in the CDR3. CDR3 protein: CASSPGVNYGYTF. The CDR3 DNA sequence: TGCGCCAGCAGCCCGGGAGTTAACTATGGCTACACCTTC.

This clonotype was seen a handful of times. The chain links TRBV7-2 to TRBJ2-6; D gene ambiguous. V was cut by 5 bases and J by 2 bases, with 10 bases left in between. CDR1 and CDR2 from the germline V gene are SGHTA and FQGNSA. CDR3 size: 15 residues. The CDR3 coding sequence is TGTGCCAGCAGCCCAATTGTTGCTGGGGCCAACGTCCTGACTTTC. Its protein is CASSPIVAGANVLTF. The entire variable domain, with the rest obtained from reference TRBV7-2 and TRBJ2-6, is as follows: GAGVSQSPSNKVTEKGKDVELRCDPISGHTALYWYRQSLGQGLEFLIYFQGNSAPDKSGLPSDRFSAERTGGSVSTLTIQRTQQEDSAVYLCASSPIVAGANVLTFGAGSRLTVL.

At least ten counts were recorded for this clonotype. This chain joins TRBV11-2 and TRBJ1-2; the match to TRBD1 covers 8 bases. Germline loops: CDR1 SGHAT, CDR2 FQNNGV. This CDR3 is 18 amino acids long. The trim removed 5 bases at V and 4 bases at J, leaving 18 bases unmatched. In DNA form, the CDR3 reads TGTGCCAGCAGCAGCATGGGAACCGGGACAGGCTTGGGCTATGGCTACACCTTC. Its protein is CASSSMGTGTGLGYGYTF.

A few counts support this clonotype. The V gene is TRBV29-1, the J gene TRBJ1-4, with TRBD1 identical over 7 bases. CDR3 length equals 15 residues. Germline V gives CDR1 SQVTM, CDR2 ANQGSEA. The ends lost 5 bases at V and 6 bases at J; junction bases unmatched: 12. CDR3 loop: CSVRGLGTADEKLFF. Written as DNA, the CDR3 is TGCAGCGTTAGGGGCCTCGGGACAGCGGATGAAAAACTGTTTTTT.

J is TRBJ2-5 and V is TRBV20-1; D unresolved. V lost 6 bases, J lost 4 bases, and 15 bases lay in between. CDR3 length: 13 residues. Germline CDR1 DFQATT, CDR2 SNEGSKA (reference sequence). CDR3 in DNA: TGCAGTGCCTCCCCCTTGGATGTAGAGACCCAGTACTTC. Translation gives CSASPLDVETQYF.

This clonotype was recorded a few times. J is TRBJ1-3 and V is TRBV7-9; perhaps TRBD1 as D (6 bases). V lost 2 bases, J lost 1 base, and 21 bases lay in between. The germline CDR1 and CDR2 sequences are SEHNR and FQNEAQ (reference sequence). This CDR3 contains 19 residues. CDR3 loop: CASSLPLGHPLRSGNTIYF. As DNA, the CDR3 is TGTGCCAGCAGCTTACCCCTGGGACACCCGCTTCGGTCTGGAAACACCATATATTTT.

This clonotype was found many times. The rearrangement joins TRBV12-3 or TRBV12-4 to TRBJ2-5; D assignment may be TRBD1 or TRBD2 (5 bases each). Deletions cut 3 bases from V and 4 bases from J, with 9 bases between. This CDR3 spans 13 amino acids. CDR3 in amino acids: CASSLAGTETQYF. CDR3 nucleotide sequence: TGTGCCAGCAGTTTGGCAGGGACAGAGACCCAGTACTTC.

The V and J genes are TRBV7-9 and TRBJ2-7, with a tentative D call TRBD1 (6 bases). V gave up 4 bases and J gave up 2 bases, with 9 bases separating them. The CDR3 loop spans 13 amino acids. Looked up from germline, CDR1 is SEHNR and CDR2 is FQNEAQ (reference sequence). Here the CDR3 reads CASSSDSPYEQYF. CDR3 bases: TGTGCCAGCAGCTCGGACAGCCCCTACGAGCAGTACTTC.

This clonotype showed up many times. CDR3 nucleotides: TGTGCCAGCAGCTTTTCGGGACTCGAGCAGTACTTC. Protein: CASSFSGLEQYF. This chain uses TRBV11-2 with TRBJ2-7, with TRBD2 as a possible D gene (6 bases). Germline CDR1 SGHAT, CDR2 FQNNGV. The CDR3 runs 12 residues. V was trimmed by 3 bases and J by 6 bases, leaving 9 bases between them.

This clonotype was picked up many times. This CDR3 reads CASSSDRIRNTEAFF. The CDR3 DNA reads TGTGCCAGCAGCTCCGACAGGATACGCAACACTGAAGCTTTCTTT. The J gene is TRBJ1-1, the V gene TRBV7-2; a possible D gene is TRBD1 (6 bases). CDR3 length equals 15 residues. Germline CDR1 SGHTA, CDR2 FQGNSA. V was pared by 4 bases and J by 2 bases, with 14 bases between.

The sample holds many counts of this clonotype. This chain connects TRBV7-2 to TRBJ1-5; D call uncertain. The CDR3 is made up of 16 amino acids. CDR1 and CDR2 from the germline V gene are SGHTA and FQGNSA. V shed 2 bases and J shed 3 bases, with 14 bases lying between them. The CDR3 region has the DNA TGTGCCAGCAGCTTAAGAGTGACGGGGTACAATCAGCCCCAGCATTTT. Translation: CASSLRVTGYNQPQHF.

This clonotype was recorded many times. The chain combines TRBV6-1 with TRBJ1-1; perhaps TRBD1 as D (5 bases). Germline V CDR1 and CDR2: MNHNS, SASEGT. The CDR3 covers 12 residues. Deletions cut 9 bases from V and 4 bases from J, with 12 bases between. The CDR3 DNA reads TGTGCCAGTCGAAGGGGCTCCACTGAAGCTTTCTTT. This gives the protein CASRRGSTEAFF.

Only a few counts were recorded for this clonotype. J is TRBJ1-2 and V is TRBV9; D may be TRBD1 (6 bases). V lost 3 bases and J lost 4, with 13 bases in between. The CDR3 is made up of 14 amino acids. Germline V lookup: CDR1 SGDLS, CDR2 YYNGEE. CDR3 in DNA: TGTGCCAGCAGCGAAAGCGACAGGCCCTATGGCTACACCTTC. Residues: CASSESDRPYGYTF.

The CDR3 reads CASSYLQVEKTGELFF. In DNA form, the CDR3 reads TGCGCCAGCAGCTACTTACAGGTGGAAAAAACCGGGGAGCTGTTTTTT. The genes are TRBV5-1 and TRBJ2-2; TRBD1 is a possible D gene (5 bases). This CDR3 is 16 amino acids long. Germline CDR1 and CDR2: SGHRS and YFSETQ. Trimming stripped 3 bases from V and 5 bases from J, with 17 bases between.

This clonotype occurred many times. The chain links TRBV11-2 to TRBJ2-1; D is undetermined. Trimming pared 1 base from V and 6 bases from J, leaving 16 bases between. Germline CDR1 reads SGHAT; CDR2 reads FQNNGV. This CDR3 has 16 amino acids. Here the CDR3 reads CASSLVWSSRSNEQFF. For the CDR3, the DNA is TGTGCCAGCAGCTTAGTCTGGTCGTCAAGAAGCAATGAGCAGTTCTTC.

V usage is TRBV5-8 and J usage is TRBJ2-7; no clear D. Germline V lookup: CDR1 SGHTS, CDR2 YDEGEE. The V gene lost 4 bases and the J gene lost 2 bases, with 7 bases spanning the gap. CDR3 size: 12 residues. Here the CDR3 reads CASSHITYEQYF. In nucleotides, the CDR3 is TGTGCCAGCAGCCACATTACCTACGAGCAGTACTTC.

This clonotype came up many times. This chain uses TRBV6-2 or TRBV6-3 with TRBJ2-3, with 11 bases aligning to TRBD2. Unmatched junction bases numbered 11, after V lost 0 bases and J lost 6 bases. This CDR3 comprises 18 residues. Germline values: CDR1 MNHEY, CDR2 SVGEGT. The CDR3 sequence is CASSYSTGLADNSDTQYF. CDR3 sequence (DNA): TGTGCCAGCAGTTACTCAACGGGACTAGCGGACAATTCGGATACGCAGTATTTT.

The chain uses TRBV6-5 and TRBJ1-3; D is possibly TRBD1 (5 bases). CDR1 is MNHEY and CDR2 is SVGAGI in the germline V gene. CDR3 length: 14 amino acids. V was clipped by 2 bases and J by 4 bases, with 9 bases between them. CDR3 bases: TGTGCCAGCAGTTACATGGGGCAAGGAAACACCATATATTTT. This codes for CASSYMGQGNTIYF.

V usage is TRBV4-1 and J usage is TRBJ2-7, with a tentative D call TRBD1 (5 bases). The germline CDR1 and CDR2 sequences are MGHRA and YSYEKL. Trimming shortened V by 4 bases and J by 1 base, and 14 bases separated the two germline ends. This CDR3 has 15 residues. CDR3 loop: CASSPTRASSYEQYF. The CDR3, as DNA: TGCGCCAGCAGCCCAACCAGGGCCAGTTCCTACGAGCAGTACTTC.

Ten or more counts support this clonotype. The rearrangement links TRBV6-1 to TRBJ2-5; the match to TRBD1 covers 9 bases. From germline, CDR1 is MNHNS and CDR2 SASEGT. The CDR3 is 15 amino acids. The J segment lost 1 base and the V segment lost 6 bases, leaving 6 bases of the junction unmatched. CDR3 DNA: TGTGCCAGCAGCCCGTGGACAGGGGTCCAAGAGACCCAGTACTTC. It codes for CASSPWTGVQETQYF.

This clonotype has ten or more counts. V is TRBV2 and J is TRBJ1-4; D is uncertain. Trimming removed 5 bases at V and 3 bases at J, with 10 bases between. There are 14 residues in the CDR3. CDR1 and CDR2 (germline): SNHLY, FYNNEI. CDR3 sequence: CASSLVAANEKLFF. The CDR3 DNA reads TGTGCCAGCAGTCTTGTGGCGGCTAATGAAAAACTGTTTTTT.

This clonotype was detected many times. The rearrangement joins TRBV7-3 to TRBJ2-1; no reliable D call. CDR1 is SGHTA, CDR2 FQGTGA, per germline. V lost 4 bases to trimming and J lost 6 bases, with 16 bases between them. The CDR3 has 15 amino acids. This CDR3 is CASSWSNSWGNEQFF. Here the CDR3 DNA reads TGTGCCAGCAGCTGGTCAAATAGCTGGGGCAATGAGCAGTTCTTC.

The sample holds a few counts of this clonotype. One junction end disagrees with the germline gene, perhaps due to a read error. The V and J genes are TRBV3-1 and TRBJ2-3; 8 nucleotides agree with TRBD1. The germline V gene has CDR1 LGHDT and CDR2 YNNKEL (reference sequence). CDR3 length equals 15 residues. CDR3 sequence (DNA): TGTGCCAGCAGTTGGGACAGGAGTAGCACAGGTACGCAGTATTTT. The encoded protein is CASSWDRSSTGTQYF.

This clonotype was seen repeatedly, ten times or more. The V call is TRBV3-1, the J call TRBJ2-7, with TRBD2 matching over 10 bases. Germline values: CDR1 LGHDT, CDR2 YNNKEL (reference sequence). The V segment lost 5 bases and the J segment 2 bases; nucleotides outside the gene matches: 3. CDR3 length equals 14 residues. CDR3 amino acids: CASSWTSGAYEQYF. The CDR3, as DNA: TGTGCCAGCAGCTGGACTAGCGGAGCCTACGAGCAGTACTTC.

V is TRBV12-5 and J is TRBJ2-1, with D unclear. CDR3 size: 14 residues. Germline V gene data show CDR1 as LGHNT and CDR2 as FRNRAP. With 1 base removed from V and 4 bases from J, the gap between germline ends came to 8 bases. CDR3 coding DNA: TGTGCTAGTGGTTTGGCTGCTACATACAATGAGCAGTTCTTC. The encoded protein is CASGLAATYNEQFF.

This clonotype was found many times. V usage is TRBV11-2 and J usage is TRBJ2-3; maybe TRBD2 (6 bases). V shed 5 bases and J shed 2 bases, with 11 bases lying between them. The CDR3 is 14 residues long. Germline V gives CDR1 SGHAT, CDR2 FQNNGV. In DNA form, the CDR3 reads TGTGCCAGCAGCATAGCGGCTAACACAGATACGCAGTATTTT. It is translated as CASSIAANTDTQYF.

The chain is built from TRBV15 and TRBJ2-5; D remains unclear. V was clipped by 3 bases and J by 7 bases, with 18 bases between them. This CDR3 is 15 amino acids long. Germline V lookup: CDR1 LNHNV, CDR2 YYDKDF (reference sequence). This CDR3 reads CATSSLLSDGGTQYF. CDR3 DNA: TGTGCCACCAGCAGCCTTCTATCTGATGGCGGGACCCAGTACTTC.